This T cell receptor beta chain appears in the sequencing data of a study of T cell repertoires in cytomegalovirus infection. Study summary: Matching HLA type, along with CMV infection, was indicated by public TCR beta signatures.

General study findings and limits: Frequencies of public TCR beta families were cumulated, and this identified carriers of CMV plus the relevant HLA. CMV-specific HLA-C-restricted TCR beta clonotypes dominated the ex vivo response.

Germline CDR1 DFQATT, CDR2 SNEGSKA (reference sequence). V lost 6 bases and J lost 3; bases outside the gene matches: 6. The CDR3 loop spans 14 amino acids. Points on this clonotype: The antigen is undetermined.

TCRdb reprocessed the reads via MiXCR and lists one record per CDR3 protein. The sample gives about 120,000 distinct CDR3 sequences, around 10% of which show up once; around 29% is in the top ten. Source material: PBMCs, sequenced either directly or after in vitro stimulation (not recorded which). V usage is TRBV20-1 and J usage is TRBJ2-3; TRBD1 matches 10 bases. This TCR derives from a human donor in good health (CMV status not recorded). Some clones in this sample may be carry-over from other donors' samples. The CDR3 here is CSAERQGATDTQYF. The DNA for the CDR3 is TGCAGTGCGGAGAGACAGGGGGCTACAGATACGCAGTATTTT.